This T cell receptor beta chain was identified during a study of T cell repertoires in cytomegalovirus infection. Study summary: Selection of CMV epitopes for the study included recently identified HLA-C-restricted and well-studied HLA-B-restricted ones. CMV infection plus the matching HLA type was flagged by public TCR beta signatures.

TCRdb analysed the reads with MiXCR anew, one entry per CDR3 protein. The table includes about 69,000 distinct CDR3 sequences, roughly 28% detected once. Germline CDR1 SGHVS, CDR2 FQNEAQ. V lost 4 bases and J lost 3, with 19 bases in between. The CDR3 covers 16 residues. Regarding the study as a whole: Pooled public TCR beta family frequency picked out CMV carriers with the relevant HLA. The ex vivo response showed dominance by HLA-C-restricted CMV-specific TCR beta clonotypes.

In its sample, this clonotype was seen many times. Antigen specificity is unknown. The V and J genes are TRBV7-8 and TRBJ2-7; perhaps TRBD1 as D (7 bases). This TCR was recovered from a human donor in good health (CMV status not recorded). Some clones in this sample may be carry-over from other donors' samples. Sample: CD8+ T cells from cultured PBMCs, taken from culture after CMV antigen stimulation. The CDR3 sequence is CASSSNQGGTGYEQYF. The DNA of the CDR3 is TGTGCCAGCAGCTCCAATCAGGGGGGTACGGGCTACGAGCAGTACTTC.